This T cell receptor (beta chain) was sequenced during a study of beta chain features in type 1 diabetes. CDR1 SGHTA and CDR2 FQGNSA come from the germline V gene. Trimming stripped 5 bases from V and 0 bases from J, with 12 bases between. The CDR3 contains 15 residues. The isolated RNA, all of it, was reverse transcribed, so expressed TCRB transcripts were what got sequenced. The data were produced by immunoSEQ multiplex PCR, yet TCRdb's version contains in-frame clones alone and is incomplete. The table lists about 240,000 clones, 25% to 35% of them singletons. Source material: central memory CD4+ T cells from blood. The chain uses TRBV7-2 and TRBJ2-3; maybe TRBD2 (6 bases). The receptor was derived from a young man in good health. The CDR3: CASSPSGRSTDTQYF. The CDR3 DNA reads TGTGCCAGCAGCCCGAGCGGGCGTAGCACAGATACGCAGTATTTT.